Reported below is one TCR beta chain. This entry comes from a study of T-cell reconstitution after alpha-beta-depleted transplantation in children. The TCRbeta library was prepared with unique molecular identifiers. TCRdb re-derived calls from the PCR reads in MiXCR, one entry per CDR3 protein. Among a few hundred thousand distinct CDR3 sequences listed, roughly a quarter were seen once. The CDR3 has 15 amino acids. The V gene end was trimmed by 6 bases and the J gene end by 7 bases; junction bases not matched to a gene: 11. Germline CDR1 reads SGHTA; CDR2 reads FQGNSA. The chain joins TRBV7-2 to TRBJ2-3; TRBD2 agrees at 9 bases. This sequence originates from a female patient aged 2-10 years who had a stem cell transplant for congenital amegakaryocytic thrombocytopenia, so the T cells may come from the graft donor. The sequencing used PBMCs, mostly from graft donor cells, collected 360 days after TCRalphabeta/CD19-depleted stem cell transplant. CDR3 amino acids: CASSTSGRTTNTQYF. The CDR3 nucleotides are TGTGCCAGCAGTACCAGCGGGAGGACCACCAATACGCAGTATTTT.